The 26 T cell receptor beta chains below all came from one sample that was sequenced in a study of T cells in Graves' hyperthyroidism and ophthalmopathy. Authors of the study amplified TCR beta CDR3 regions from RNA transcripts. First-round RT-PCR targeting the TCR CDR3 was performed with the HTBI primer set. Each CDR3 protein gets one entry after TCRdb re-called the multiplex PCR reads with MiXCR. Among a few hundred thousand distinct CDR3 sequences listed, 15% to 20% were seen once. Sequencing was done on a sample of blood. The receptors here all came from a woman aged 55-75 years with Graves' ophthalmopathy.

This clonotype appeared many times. The CDR3 loop is CASSVGQLGSYEQYF. DNA for the CDR3: TGTGCCAGCAGTGTTGGACAGCTGGGCTCCTACGAGCAGTACTTC. The chain combines TRBV6-1 with TRBJ2-7; D may be TRBD1 (6 bases). The CDR3 has 15 residues. V was shortened by 4 bases and J by 0 bases, with 13 bases between the two germline ends. Germline CDR1 and CDR2: MNHNS and SASEGT.

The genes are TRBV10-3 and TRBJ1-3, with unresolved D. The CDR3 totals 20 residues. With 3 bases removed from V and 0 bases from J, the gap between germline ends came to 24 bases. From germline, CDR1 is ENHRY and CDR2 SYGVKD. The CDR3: CAISDSSGRAPSRSGNTIYF. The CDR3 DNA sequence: TGTGCCATCAGTGACTCTAGCGGGAGGGCCCCGAGCCGCTCTGGAAACACCATATATTTT.

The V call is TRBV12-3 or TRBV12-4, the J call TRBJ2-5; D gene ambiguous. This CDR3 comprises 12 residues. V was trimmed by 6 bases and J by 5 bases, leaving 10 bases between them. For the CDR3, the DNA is TGTGCCAGCAGAGACCTAGGGGAGACCCAGTACTTC. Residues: CASRDLGETQYF.

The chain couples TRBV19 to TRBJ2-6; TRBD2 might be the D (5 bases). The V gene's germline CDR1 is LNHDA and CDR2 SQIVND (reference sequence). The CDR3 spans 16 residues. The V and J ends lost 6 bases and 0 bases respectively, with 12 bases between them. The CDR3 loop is CASSPSGISGANVLTF. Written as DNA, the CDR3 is TGTGCCAGTAGCCCGTCCGGGATCTCTGGGGCCAACGTCCTGACTTTC.

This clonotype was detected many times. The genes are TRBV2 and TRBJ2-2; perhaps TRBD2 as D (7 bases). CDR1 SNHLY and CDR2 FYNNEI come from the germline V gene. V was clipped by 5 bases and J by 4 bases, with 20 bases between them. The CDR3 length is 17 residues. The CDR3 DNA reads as TGTGCCAGCAGTCTAGAAAGGCGGGGGCTCTCCACCGGGGAGCTGTTTTTT. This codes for CASSLERRGLSTGELFF. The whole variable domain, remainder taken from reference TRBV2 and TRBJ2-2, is EPEVTQTPSHQVTQMGQEVILRCVPISNHLYFYWYRQILGQKVEFLVSFYNNEISEKSEIFDDQFSVERPDGSNFTLKIRSTKLEDSAMYFCASSLERRGLSTGELFFGEGSRLTVL.

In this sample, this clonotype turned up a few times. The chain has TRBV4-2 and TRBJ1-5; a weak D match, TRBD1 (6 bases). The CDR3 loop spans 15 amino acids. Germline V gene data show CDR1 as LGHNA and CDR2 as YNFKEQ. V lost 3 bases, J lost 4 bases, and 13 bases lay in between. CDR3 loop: CASSQTDSANQPQHF. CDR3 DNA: TGTGCCAGCAGCCAGACGGACAGCGCGAATCAGCCCCAGCATTTT.

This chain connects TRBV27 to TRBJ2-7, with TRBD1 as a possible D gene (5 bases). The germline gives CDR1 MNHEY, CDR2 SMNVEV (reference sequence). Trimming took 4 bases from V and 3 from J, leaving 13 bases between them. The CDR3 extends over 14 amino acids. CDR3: CASSSGRGVYEQYF. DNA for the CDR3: TGTGCCAGCAGTTCAGGGCGTGGAGTCTACGAGCAGTACTTC.

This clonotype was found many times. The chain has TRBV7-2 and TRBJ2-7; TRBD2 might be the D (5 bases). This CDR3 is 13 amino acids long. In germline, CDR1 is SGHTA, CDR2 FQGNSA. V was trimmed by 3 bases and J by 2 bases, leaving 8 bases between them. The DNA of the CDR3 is TGTGCCAGCAGCTTGGAACTAGCCTACGAGCAGTACTTC. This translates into CASSLELAYEQYF.

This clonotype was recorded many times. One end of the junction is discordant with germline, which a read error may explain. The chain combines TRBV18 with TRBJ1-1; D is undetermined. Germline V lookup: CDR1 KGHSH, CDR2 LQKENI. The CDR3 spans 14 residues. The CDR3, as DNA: TGTGCCAGCGCACCGAACAGAGGCAACACTGAAGCTTTCTTT. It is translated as CASAPNRGNTEAFF.

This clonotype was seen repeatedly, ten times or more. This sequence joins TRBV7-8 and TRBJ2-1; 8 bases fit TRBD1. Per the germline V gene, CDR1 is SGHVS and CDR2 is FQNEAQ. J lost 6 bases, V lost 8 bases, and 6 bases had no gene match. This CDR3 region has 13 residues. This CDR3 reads CASGTGRSNEQFF. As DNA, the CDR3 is TGTGCCAGCGGGACAGGCCGCAGCAATGAGCAGTTCTTC.

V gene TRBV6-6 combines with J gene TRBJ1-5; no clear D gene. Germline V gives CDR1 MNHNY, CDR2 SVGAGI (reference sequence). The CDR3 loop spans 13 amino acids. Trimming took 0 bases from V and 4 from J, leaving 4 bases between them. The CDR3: CASSYSLNQPQHF. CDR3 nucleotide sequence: TGTGCCAGCAGTTACTCTCTGAATCAGCCCCAGCATTTT.

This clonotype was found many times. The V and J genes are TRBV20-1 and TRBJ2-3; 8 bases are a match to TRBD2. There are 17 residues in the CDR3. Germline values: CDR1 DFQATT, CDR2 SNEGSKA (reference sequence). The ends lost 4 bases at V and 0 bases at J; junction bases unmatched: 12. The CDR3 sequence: CSANPDFGRGSTDTQYF. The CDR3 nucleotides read TGCAGTGCTAATCCCGATTTCGGGAGGGGTAGCACAGATACGCAGTATTTT.

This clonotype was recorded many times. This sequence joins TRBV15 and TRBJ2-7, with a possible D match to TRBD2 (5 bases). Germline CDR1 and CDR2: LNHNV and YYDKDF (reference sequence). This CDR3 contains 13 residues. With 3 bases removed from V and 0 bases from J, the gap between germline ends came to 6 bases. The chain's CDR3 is CATSRDSSYEQYF. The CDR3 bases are TGTGCCACCAGCAGGGACTCCTCCTACGAGCAGTACTTC.

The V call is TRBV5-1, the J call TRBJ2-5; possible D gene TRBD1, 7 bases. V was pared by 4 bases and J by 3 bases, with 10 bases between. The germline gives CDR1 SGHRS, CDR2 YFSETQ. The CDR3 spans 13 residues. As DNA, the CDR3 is TGCGCCAGCAGCGCGGGACAGAAAGAGACCCAGTACTTC. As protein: CASSAGQKETQYF.

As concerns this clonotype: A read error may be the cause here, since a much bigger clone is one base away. Here the CDR3 reads CASGRRGSGDQPQHF. Written as DNA, the CDR3 is TGTGCCAGCGGACGAAGGGGGAGCGGGGATCAGCCCCAGCATTTT. The chain couples TRBV5-8 to TRBJ1-5, with D possibly being TRBD1 (6 bases). This CDR3 has 15 amino acids. Germline V gives CDR1 SGHTS, CDR2 YDEGEE. V lost 7 bases and J 5 bases, leaving 19 bases between the germline ends.

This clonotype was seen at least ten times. The CDR3 region is CASSQLAEAFF. The CDR3 coding sequence is TGTGCCAGCAGCCAACTTGCTGAAGCTTTCTTT. The chain uses TRBV3-1 and TRBJ1-1, with D unclear. CDR3 length equals 11 residues. V was clipped by 2 bases and J by 6 bases, with 4 bases between them. Germline CDR1 is LGHDT and CDR2 is YNNKEL (reference sequence).

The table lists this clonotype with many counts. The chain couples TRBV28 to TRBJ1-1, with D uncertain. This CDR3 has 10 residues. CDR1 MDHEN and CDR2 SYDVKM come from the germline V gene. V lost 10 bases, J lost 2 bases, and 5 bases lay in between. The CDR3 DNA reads TGTGCCATCCGAAACACTGAAGCTTTCTTT. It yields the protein CAIRNTEAFF. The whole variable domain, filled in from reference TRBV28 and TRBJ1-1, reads DVKVTQSSRYLVKRTGEKVFLECVQDMDHENMFWYRQDPGLGLRLIYFSYDVKMKEKGDIPEGYSVSREKKERFSLILESASTNQTSMYLCAIRNTEAFFGQGTRLTVV.

The CDR3 spells CASSQGRRIGMGTEAFF. As DNA, the CDR3 is TGCGCCAGCAGCCAAGGTCGGCGGATAGGGATGGGCACTGAAGCTTTCTTT. The chain combines TRBV4-1 with TRBJ1-1; no reliable D call. The V gene lost 1 base and the J gene lost 4 bases, with 19 bases spanning the gap. The V gene's germline CDR1 is MGHRA and CDR2 YSYEKL. The CDR3 spans 17 residues.

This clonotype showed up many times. The CDR3 DNA follows: TGTGCCAGCAGTGATGACGGTGCTGGCTCTGGAAACACCATATATTTT. Translated: CASSDDGAGSGNTIYF. The chain links TRBV2 to TRBJ1-3; D is undetermined. The germline CDR1 and CDR2 sequences are SNHLY and FYNNEI. The CDR3 runs to 16 residues. The V and J ends lost 3 bases and 0 bases respectively, with 12 bases between them.

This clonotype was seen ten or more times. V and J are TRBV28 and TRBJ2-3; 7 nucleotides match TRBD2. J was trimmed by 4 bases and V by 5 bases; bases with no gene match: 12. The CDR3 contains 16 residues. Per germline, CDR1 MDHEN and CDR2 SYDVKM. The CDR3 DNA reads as TGTGCCAGCAGTCCCCACATAGCGGGTCTATCAGATACGCAGTATTTT. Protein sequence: CASSPHIAGLSDTQYF.

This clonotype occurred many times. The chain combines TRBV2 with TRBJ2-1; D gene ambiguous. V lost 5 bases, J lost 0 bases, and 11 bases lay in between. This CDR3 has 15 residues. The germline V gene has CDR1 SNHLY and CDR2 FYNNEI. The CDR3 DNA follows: TGTGCCAGCAGTCTGACCCGGAGCTCCTACAATGAGCAGTTCTTC. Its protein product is CASSLTRSSYNEQFF.

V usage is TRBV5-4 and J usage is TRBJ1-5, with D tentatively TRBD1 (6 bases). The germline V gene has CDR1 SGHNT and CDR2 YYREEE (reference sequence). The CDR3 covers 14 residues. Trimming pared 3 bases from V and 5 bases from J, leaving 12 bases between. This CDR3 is CASSSLGGDQPQHF. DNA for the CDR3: TGTGCCAGCAGCTCGTTGGGGGGCGATCAGCCCCAGCATTTT.

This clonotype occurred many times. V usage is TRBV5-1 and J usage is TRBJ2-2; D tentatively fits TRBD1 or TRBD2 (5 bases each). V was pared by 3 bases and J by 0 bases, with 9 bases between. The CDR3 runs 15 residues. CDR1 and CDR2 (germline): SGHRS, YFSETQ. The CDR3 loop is CASSWGTANTGELFF. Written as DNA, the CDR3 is TGCGCCAGCAGCTGGGGGACGGCGAACACCGGGGAGCTGTTTTTT.

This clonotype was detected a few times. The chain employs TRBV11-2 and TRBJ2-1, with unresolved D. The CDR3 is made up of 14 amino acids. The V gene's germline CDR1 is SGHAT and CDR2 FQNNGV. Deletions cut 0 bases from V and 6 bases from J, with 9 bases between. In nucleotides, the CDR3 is TGTGCCAGCAGCTTAGATCGCTGGCTCAATGAGCAGTTCTTC. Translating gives CASSLDRWLNEQFF.

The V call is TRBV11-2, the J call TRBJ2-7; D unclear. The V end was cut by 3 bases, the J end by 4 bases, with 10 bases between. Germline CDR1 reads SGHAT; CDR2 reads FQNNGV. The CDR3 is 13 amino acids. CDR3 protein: CASSFLGPYEQYF. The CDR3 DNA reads TGTGCCAGCAGCTTCCTAGGGCCATACGAGCAGTACTTC.

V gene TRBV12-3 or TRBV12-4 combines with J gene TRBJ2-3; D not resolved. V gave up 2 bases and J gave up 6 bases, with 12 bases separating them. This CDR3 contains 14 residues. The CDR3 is CASSLTLVGDTQYF. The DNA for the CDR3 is TGTGCCAGCAGTTTAACCCTGGTCGGGGATACGCAGTATTTT.